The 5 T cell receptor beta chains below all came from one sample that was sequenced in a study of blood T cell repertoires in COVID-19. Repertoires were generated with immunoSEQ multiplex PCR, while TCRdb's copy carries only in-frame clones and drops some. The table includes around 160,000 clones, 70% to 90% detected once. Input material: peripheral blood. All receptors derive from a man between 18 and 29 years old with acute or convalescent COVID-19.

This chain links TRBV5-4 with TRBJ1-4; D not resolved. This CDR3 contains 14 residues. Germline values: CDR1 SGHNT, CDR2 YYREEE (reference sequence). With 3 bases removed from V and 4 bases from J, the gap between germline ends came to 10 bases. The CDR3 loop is CASSSGGSNEKLFF. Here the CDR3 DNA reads TGTGCCAGCAGCTCGGGAGGGAGTAATGAAAAACTGTTTTTT. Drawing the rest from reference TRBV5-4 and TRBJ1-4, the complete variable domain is ETGVTQSPTHLIKTRGQQVTLRCSSQSGHNTVSWYQQALGQGPQFIFQYYREEENGRGNFPPRFSGLQFPNYSSELNVNALELDDSALYLCASSSGGSNEKLFFGSGTQLSVL.

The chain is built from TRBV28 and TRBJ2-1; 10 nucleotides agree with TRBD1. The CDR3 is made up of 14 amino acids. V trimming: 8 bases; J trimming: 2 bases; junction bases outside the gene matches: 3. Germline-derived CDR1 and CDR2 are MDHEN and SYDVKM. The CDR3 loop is CASGQGGTYNEQFF. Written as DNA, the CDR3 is TGTGCCAGCGGACAGGGGGGGACCTACAATGAGCAGTTCTTC. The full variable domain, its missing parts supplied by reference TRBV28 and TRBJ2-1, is DVKVTQSSRYLVKRTGEKVFLECVQDMDHENMFWYRQDPGLGLRLIYFSYDVKMKEKGDIPEGYSVSREKKERFSLILESASTNQTSMYLCASGQGGTYNEQFFGPGTRLTVL.

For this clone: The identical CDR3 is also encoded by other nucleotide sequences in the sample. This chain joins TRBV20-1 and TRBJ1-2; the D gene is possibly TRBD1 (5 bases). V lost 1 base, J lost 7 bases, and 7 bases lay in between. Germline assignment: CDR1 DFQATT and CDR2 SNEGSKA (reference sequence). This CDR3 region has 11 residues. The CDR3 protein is CSARGGGGYTF. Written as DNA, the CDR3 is TGCAGTGCTAGAGGGGGGGGTGGCTACACCTTC.

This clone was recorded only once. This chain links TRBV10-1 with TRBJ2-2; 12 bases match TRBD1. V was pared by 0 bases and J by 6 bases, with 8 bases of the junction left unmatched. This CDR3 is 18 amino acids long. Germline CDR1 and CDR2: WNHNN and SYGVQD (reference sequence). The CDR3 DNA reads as TGCGCCAGCAGTGAGTCCAAACCGGGACAGGGGGCGGCCGGGGAGCTGTTTTTT. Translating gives CASSESKPGQGAAGELFF.

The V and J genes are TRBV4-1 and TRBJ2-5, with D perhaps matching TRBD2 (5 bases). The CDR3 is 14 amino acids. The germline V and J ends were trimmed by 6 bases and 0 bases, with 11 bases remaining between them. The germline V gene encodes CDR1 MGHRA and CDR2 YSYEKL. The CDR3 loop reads CASSDGGNQETQYF. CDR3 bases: TGCGCCAGCAGTGACGGAGGAAACCAAGAGACCCAGTACTTC.